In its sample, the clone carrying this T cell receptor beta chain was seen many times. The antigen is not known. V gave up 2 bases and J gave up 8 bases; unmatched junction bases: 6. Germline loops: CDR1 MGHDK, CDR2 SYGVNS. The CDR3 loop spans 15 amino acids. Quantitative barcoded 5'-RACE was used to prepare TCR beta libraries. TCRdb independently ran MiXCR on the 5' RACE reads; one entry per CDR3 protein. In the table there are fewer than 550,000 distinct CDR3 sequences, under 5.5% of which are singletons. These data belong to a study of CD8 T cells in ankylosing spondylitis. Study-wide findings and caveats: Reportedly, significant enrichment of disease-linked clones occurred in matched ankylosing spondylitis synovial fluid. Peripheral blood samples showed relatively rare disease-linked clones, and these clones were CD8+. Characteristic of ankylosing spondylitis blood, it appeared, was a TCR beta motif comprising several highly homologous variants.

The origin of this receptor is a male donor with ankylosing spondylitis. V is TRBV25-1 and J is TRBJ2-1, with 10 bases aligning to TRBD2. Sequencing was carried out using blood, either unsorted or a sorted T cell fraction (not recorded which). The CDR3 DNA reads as TGTGCCAGCAGTGAAAGGGCTAGCGGGAGTTATGAGCAGTTCTTC. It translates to CASSERASGSYEQFF.